This is a list of T cell receptor beta chains from one sample in a study of blood T cell repertoires in COVID-19. Clones were read by immunoSEQ multiplex PCR, and TCRdb kept only the in-frame ones, dropping some. The data show roughly 100,000 clones, around 90% seen once. Sequencing was carried out using peripheral blood. These receptors all stem from a woman aged 45-65 years with COVID-19, enrolled during active disease. Each CDR3 is given with its conserved first and last residue. D genes are given only for firm matches. Part of the rows lack a size; the others show once, few, many or a class for expanded clones.

clone_size: .
d_call: .
j_call: TRBJ2-5
v_call: TRBV18
cdr3_aa: CASSPRGGETQYF
cdr3_nt: TGTGCCAGCTCACCAAGGGGTGGAGAGACCCAGTACTTC

clone_size: .
d_call: TRBD2
j_call: TRBJ2-1
v_call: TRBV2
cdr3_aa: CASSGPGGNEQFF
cdr3_nt: TGTGCCAGCAGTGGCCCGGGGGGGAATGAGCAGTTCTTC

clone_size: .
d_call: TRBD2
j_call: TRBJ2-2
v_call: TRBV5-1
cdr3_aa: CASSLGTSGAITGELFF
cdr3_nt: TGCGCCAGCAGCTTGGGTACTAGCGGGGCGATCACCGGGGAGCTGTTTTTT

clone_size: .
d_call: TRBD1
j_call: TRBJ2-7
v_call: TRBV11-3
cdr3_aa: CASSPGTVNYEQYF
cdr3_nt: TGTGCCAGCAGCCCCGGGACAGTCAATTACGAGCAGTACTTC

clone_size: .
d_call: TRBD1
j_call: TRBJ1-1
v_call: TRBV27
cdr3_aa: CASSWTGSNREAFF
cdr3_nt: TGTGCCAGCAGTTGGACAGGGTCTAATAGGGAAGCTTTCTTT

clone_size: .
d_call: .
j_call: TRBJ2-1
v_call: TRBV7-2
cdr3_aa: CASSLEGDSSYNEQFF
cdr3_nt: TGTGCCAGCAGCTTAGAGGGGGATAGCTCCTACAATGAGCAGTTCTTC

clone_size: .
d_call: .
j_call: TRBJ2-5
v_call: TRBV5-4
cdr3_aa: CASRYEVVQETQYF
cdr3_nt: TGTGCCAGCAGATACGAGGTGGTCCAAGAGACCCAGTACTTC

clone_size: once
d_call: .
j_call: TRBJ2-2
v_call: TRBV6-5
cdr3_aa: CASTPGGYTGELFF
cdr3_nt: TGTGCCAGCACTCCAGGGGGGTACACCGGGGAGCTGTTTTTT

clone_size: .
d_call: .
j_call: TRBJ1-5
v_call: TRBV11-2
cdr3_aa: CASSLLGEGNQPQHF
cdr3_nt: TGTGCCAGCAGCCTACTCGGGGAGGGCAATCAGCCCCAGCATTTT

clone_size: .
d_call: .
j_call: TRBJ2-7
v_call: TRBV19
cdr3_aa: CASSMAGGWEQYF
cdr3_nt: TGTGCCAGTAGTATGGCAGGTGGTTGGGAGCAGTACTTC

clone_size: once
d_call: TRBD2
j_call: TRBJ2-5
v_call: TRBV7-2
cdr3_aa: CASSSTLSGGAGETQYF
cdr3_nt: TGTGCCAGCAGCTCGACCCTTAGCGGGGGGGCAGGTGAGACCCAGTACTTC

clone_size: .
d_call: TRBD1
j_call: TRBJ2-3
v_call: TRBV30
cdr3_aa: CAFAVRTGDVSDTQYF
cdr3_nt: TGTGCCTTCGCCGTACGGACAGGGGACGTATCTGATACGCAGTATTTT

clone_size: .
d_call: TRBD1
j_call: TRBJ2-1
v_call: TRBV3-1/TRBV3-2
cdr3_aa: CASSPGTVNNEQFF
cdr3_nt: TGTGCCAGCAGCCCCGGGACAGTCAACAATGAGCAGTTCTTC

clone_size: .
d_call: .
j_call: TRBJ2-7
v_call: TRBV5-1
cdr3_aa: CASSSDSTYEQYF
cdr3_nt: TGCGCCAGCAGCTCGGACAGTACCTACGAGCAGTACTTC

clone_size: .
d_call: TRBD2
j_call: TRBJ2-5
v_call: TRBV4-1
cdr3_aa: CASSQGTAGGVGTQYF
cdr3_nt: TGCGCCAGCAGCCAAGGAACAGCGGGGGGCGTCGGGACCCAGTACTTC

clone_size: .
d_call: .
j_call: TRBJ1-6
v_call: TRBV4-2
cdr3_aa: CASSQGMREINSPLHF
cdr3_nt: TGTGCCAGCAGCCAAGGCATGAGGGAGATTAATTCACCCCTCCACTTT

clone_size: .
d_call: TRBD2
j_call: TRBJ2-2
v_call: TRBV12-3/TRBV12-4
cdr3_aa: CASSFRGEGELFF
cdr3_nt: TGTGCCAGCAGTTTTCGGGGGGAGGGGGAGCTGTTTTTT

clone_size: .
d_call: .
j_call: TRBJ2-3
v_call: TRBV5-5
cdr3_aa: CASSLAVARDTQYF
cdr3_nt: TGTGCCAGCAGCTTGGCTGTAGCAAGAGATACGCAGTATTTT

clone_size: .
d_call: .
j_call: TRBJ2-2
v_call: TRBV12-5
cdr3_aa: CASGAYTGELFF
cdr3_nt: TGTGCTAGTGGGGCATACACCGGGGAGCTGTTTTTT

clone_size: .
d_call: .
j_call: TRBJ1-2
v_call: TRBV5-4
cdr3_aa: CASSSPFTGNYGYTF
cdr3_nt: TGTGCCAGCAGCTCCCCCTTCACAGGGAACTATGGCTACACCTTC

clone_size: .
d_call: .
j_call: TRBJ2-3
v_call: TRBV5-8
cdr3_aa: CASSLDGDTQYF
cdr3_nt: TGTGCCAGCAGCTTGGACGGGGATACGCAGTATTTT

clone_size: .
d_call: .
j_call: TRBJ1-4
v_call: TRBV30
cdr3_aa: CAWSSGAANEKLFF
cdr3_nt: TGTGCCTGGAGTTCAGGGGCGGCTAATGAAAAACTGTTTTTT

clone_size: .
d_call: TRBD1
j_call: TRBJ2-1
v_call: TRBV28
cdr3_aa: CASMGRDRAYNEQFF
cdr3_nt: TGTGCCAGCATGGGCCGGGACAGGGCCTACAATGAGCAGTTCTTC

clone_size: .
d_call: TRBD1
j_call: TRBJ1-4
v_call: TRBV27
cdr3_aa: CASSPTQGGRREKLFF
cdr3_nt: TGCGCCAGCAGTCCAACGCAGGGGGGACGGCGTGAAAAACTGTTTTTT

clone_size: .
d_call: TRBD1
j_call: TRBJ1-2
v_call: TRBV10-3
cdr3_aa: CATTGAKNYGYTF
cdr3_nt: TGTGCCACGACAGGGGCCAAGAACTATGGCTACACCTTC

clone_size: .
d_call: .
j_call: TRBJ1-1
v_call: TRBV5-1
cdr3_aa: CASSETANTEAFF
cdr3_nt: TGCGCCAGCAGCGAGACAGCGAACACTGAAGCTTTCTTT

clone_size: .
d_call: TRBD1
j_call: TRBJ2-7
v_call: TRBV6-2/TRBV6-3
cdr3_aa: CASSSGGTGSYEQYF
cdr3_nt: TGTGCCAGCAGTTCTGGCGGGACAGGGTCCTACGAGCAGTACTTC